These T cell receptor beta chains were read from a single sample in a study of T cells after yellow fever vaccination. TCRdb re-analysed the 5' RACE reads in MiXCR, keeping a single row per CDR3 protein. Of 450,000 to 550,000 distinct CDR3 sequences listed, around 21% are singletons. The sequencing here drew on PBMCs, taken 15 days after the yellow fever booster vaccination. Source of these receptors: a man younger than 45 who received the YFV17D yellow fever vaccine. Both conserved end residues are part of each CDR3. A D gene is named only where the DNA matches it firmly. Part of the rows lack a size; the others show once, few, many or a class for expanded clones.

V gene	J gene	clone size	D gene	CDR3 DNA	CDR3 protein
TRBV20-1	TRBJ1-3	-	-	TGCAGTGCTAGAATCTCTGGAAACACCATATATTTT	CSARISGNTIYF
TRBV10-3	TRBJ2-5	few	-	TGTGCCATCAGGGCGGACCCACAAGAGACCCAGTACTTC	CAIRADPQETQYF
TRBV7-9	TRBJ2-3	-	TRBD2	TGTGCCAGCAGCCCGAGCGGGAGACCAGATACGCAGTATTTT	CASSPSGRPDTQYF
TRBV5-1	TRBJ2-5	many	-	TGCGCCAGCAGCTACTCAAACCAGGGGGAGACCCAGTACTTC	CASSYSNQGETQYF
TRBV4-1	TRBJ2-7	-	-	TGCGCCAGCAGCCAAGGAGCGGAGCTCTACGAGCAGTACTTC	CASSQGAELYEQYF
TRBV12-3/TRBV12-4	TRBJ2-1	few	-	TGTGCCAGCAGTTGGGTAGAACTCTCCTACAATGAGCAGTTCTTC	CASSWVELSYNEQFF
TRBV29-1	TRBJ2-5	-	-	TGCAGCGTTGCTCTGGTGTACCAAGAGACCCAGTACTTC	CSVALVYQETQYF
TRBV6-2/TRBV6-3	TRBJ2-7	-	TRBD1	TGTGGCGCCAAAGGACAGGGTTATCGCGAGCAGTACTTC	CGAKGQGYREQYF
TRBV18	TRBJ2-2	many	-	TGTGCCAGCAGTAAGAACACCGGGGAGCTGTTTTTT	CASSKNTGELFF
TRBV14	TRBJ2-3	-	-	TGTGCCAGCAGGACTCTTAATACAGATACGCAGTATTTT	CASRTLNTDTQYF
TRBV7-2	TRBJ2-7	-	TRBD2	TGTGCCAGCAGCCTCCTAGCGGTATCCTACGAGCAGTACTTC	CASSLLAVSYEQYF
TRBV10-3	TRBJ2-7	-	-	TGTGCCATCAGTGAGTCAACAGCTTCCTACGAGCAGTACTTC	CAISESTASYEQYF
TRBV30	TRBJ2-3	-	-	TGTGCCTGGAGGGACTACGATACGCAGTATTTT	CAWRDYDTQYF
TRBV19	TRBJ2-1	-	TRBD2	TGTGCCAGTAGTATAGACACTCTAGCGGGGAAGCAGTTCTTC	CASSIDTLAGKQFF
TRBV2	TRBJ2-7	few	-	TGTGCCAGCAAGGTGGAGCTATCCGAGCAGTACTTC	CASKVELSEQYF
TRBV7-7	TRBJ2-5	-	TRBD1	TGTGCTAGCAGCTCGCAGGGGGTAGGGACCCAGTACTTC	CASSSQGVGTQYF
TRBV29-1	TRBJ2-1	-	-	TGCAGCGGCTGTTTCTCCTCGAGGAATGAGCAGTTCTTC	CSGCFSSRNEQFF
TRBV5-1	TRBJ1-3	few	-	TGCGCCAGCAGCTTGGAGGCCAGGGGCTCTGGAAACACCATATATTTT	CASSLEARGSGNTIYF
TRBV5-5	TRBJ1-1	-	TRBD1	TGTGCCAGCAGCAAGACAGGGGGCGCGAGCACTGAAGCTTTCTTT	CASSKTGGASTEAFF
TRBV19	TRBJ2-7	-	TRBD1	TGTGCCAGTAATGCCGGGGACAGGTACGAGCAGTACTTC	CASNAGDRYEQYF
TRBV6-4	TRBJ2-3	few	-	TGTGCCAGCAGTAGACTTGGGATAGCGGGCACAGATACGCAGTATTTT	CASSRLGIAGTDTQYF
TRBV11-3	TRBJ1-3	-	-	TGTGCTTCACAGGGTTCTGGAAACACCATATATTTT	CASQGSGNTIYF
TRBV7-2	TRBJ2-1	-	-	TGTGCCAGCAGCTTATCCCCCCGACAGCAGTTCTTC	CASSLSPRQQFF
TRBV9	TRBJ2-7	-	TRBD2	TGTGCCAGCAGCGTAGCGGGGGGGCCGGTGGACGAGCAGTACTTC	CASSVAGGPVDEQYF
TRBV30	TRBJ2-1	once	-	TGTGCCCGGACGGACTACAATGAGCAGTTCTTC	CARTDYNEQFF
TRBV2	TRBJ2-5	few	-	TGTGCCAGCAGTGCCGGGACGGGAGTCCAAGAGACCCAGTACTTC	CASSAGTGVQETQYF
TRBV9	TRBJ2-4	once	-	TGTGCCAGCAGCGAGGACTTCGCCAAAAACATTCAGTACTTC	CASSEDFAKNIQYF
TRBV12-3/TRBV12-4	TRBJ1-2	few	-	TGTGCCAGCAGTTTCGGGAACTATGGCTACACCTTC	CASSFGNYGYTF
TRBV28	TRBJ2-7	-	TRBD1	TGTGCCAGCAGTTGGACAGGGGCGACATACGAGCAGTACTTC	CASSWTGATYEQYF
TRBV4-3	TRBJ2-3	few	-	TGCGCCAGCAGCCAAGACTCGGGGGCGGGTGGTACAGATACGCAGTATTTT	CASSQDSGAGGTDTQYF
TRBV5-4	TRBJ2-3	-	TRBD1	TGTGCCAGCAGCTCGGGACAGGTCCGCAGCACAGATACGCAGTATTTT	CASSSGQVRSTDTQYF
TRBV29-1	TRBJ2-7	few	-	TGCAGCGTCGCCCCGACCGTGTGGGACGAGCAGTACTTC	CSVAPTVWDEQYF
TRBV6-1	TRBJ2-1	-	TRBD1	TGTGCCAGCAACCCTCTAGGGGGCGCGAGCCATGAGCAGTTCTTC	CASNPLGGASHEQFF
TRBV29-1	TRBJ2-3	few	-	TGCAGCGTAGAACCTCCGAGTAGCACAGATACGCAGTATTTT	CSVEPPSSTDTQYF
TRBV4-3	TRBJ2-4	-	TRBD1	TGCGCCAGCAGCCAAGTTTCAGGGGGAAACATTCAGTACTTC	CASSQVSGGNIQYF
TRBV11-3	TRBJ2-1	-	TRBD2	TGTGCCAGCAGCTACTTCTCGGGTAGCGGGACTTACAATGAGCAGTTCTTC	CASSYFSGSGTYNEQFF
TRBV5-5	TRBJ2-3	-	-	TGTGCCAGCAGCGCGGGGACCTCGAGGAGCACAGATACGCAGTATTTT	CASSAGTSRSTDTQYF
TRBV5-5	TRBJ2-4	-	-	TGTGCCAGCAGCGAAGCGGGACAGAATCTAAACATTCAGTACTTC	CASSEAGQNLNIQYF
TRBV15	TRBJ2-5	-	-	TGTGCCACCAGCAGAGGAAGAGGGAGCGGGGAGACCCAGTACTTC	CATSRGRGSGETQYF
TRBV14	TRBJ2-2	few	-	TGTGCCAGCAGCCAAGTTGGGCACCTTCGAGACGGGGAGCTGTTTTTT	CASSQVGHLRDGELFF
TRBV4-3	TRBJ2-3	few	-	TGCGCCAGCAGCCAAGACTGGCCTAGCACAGATACGCAGTATTTT	CASSQDWPSTDTQYF
TRBV7-2	TRBJ1-1	-	-	TGTGCCAGCAGCTCGAGCGCGGGGCGGGGGAACACTGAAGCTTTCTTT	CASSSSAGRGNTEAFF
TRBV12-3/TRBV12-4	TRBJ2-1	few	-	TGTGCCAGCAGTTCCCCCGGGGCGGGCGAGCAGTTCTTC	CASSSPGAGEQFF
TRBV29-1	TRBJ2-7	few	TRBD1	TGCAGCGTCGTGACAGGGGAAGCCTACGAGCAGTACTTC	CSVVTGEAYEQYF
TRBV5-1	TRBJ1-2	-	-	TGCGCCAGCAGCTTGGCCCAACAGGGAGTAGGTGGCTACACCTTC	CASSLAQQGVGGYTF
TRBV10-2	TRBJ2-1	few	-	TGCGCCAGCAGTGAAAGTGGCGGGGACAATGAGCAGTTCTTC	CASSESGGDNEQFF
TRBV18	TRBJ2-7	-	TRBD2	TGTGCCAGCTCACCACTAGCGGGAGGTGGGTACGAGCAGTACTTC	CASSPLAGGGYEQYF
TRBV6-5	TRBJ2-2	-	-	TGTGCCAGCAGTTACACAACAACTAACACCGGGGAGCTGTTTTTT	CASSYTTTNTGELFF